The rows below give T cell receptor beta chains drawn from one sample of a study of neurological immune-mediated disorders. In TCRdb, the 5' RACE reads were re-called with MiXCR into one record per CDR3 protein. The sample contains tens of thousands of distinct CDR3 sequences, 9.4% of which appear only once. Sequenced sample: PBMCs. All receptors come from a man aged 45-65 years in good health. The CDR3 runs from the conserved cysteine through the conserved F or W. A D gene is named only where the DNA matches it firmly. Clone size is not always given. Where it is, it says once, few, many or a class for expanded clones.

D,J,size,V,CDR3,DNA
-,TRBJ2-5,many,TRBV7-8,CASSLGRAQETQYF,TGTGCCAGCAGCTTAGGGCGGGCCCAAGAGACCCAGTACTTC
TRBD1,TRBJ1-2,many,TRBV28,CASSDPRGAGDGYGYTF,TGTGCCAGCAGCGATCCCAGGGGGGCAGGGGACGGCTATGGCTACACCTTC
-,TRBJ1-2,-,TRBV6-5,CASSSRGEFRGYTF,TGTGCCAGCAGCTCTAGGGGGGAGTTCCGTGGCTACACCTTC
TRBD1,TRBJ1-1,many,TRBV12-3/TRBV12-4,CASSLGQGRVGTEAFF,TGTGCCAGCAGTTTGGGACAGGGAAGGGTTGGAACTGAAGCTTTCTTT
TRBD2,TRBJ2-1,many,TRBV18,CASSPSASGRARNEQFF,TGTGCCAGCTCACCATCCGCTAGCGGGAGGGCCAGAAATGAGCAGTTCTTC
TRBD2,TRBJ2-1,many,TRBV3-1,CASSLLAGTNNEQFF,TGTGCCAGCAGCCTATTAGCGGGAACTAACAATGAGCAGTTCTTC
TRBD2,TRBJ2-7,many,TRBV28,CASSARGLATEQYF,TGTGCCAGCAGTGCCAGGGGACTAGCCACCGAGCAGTACTTC
-,TRBJ1-1,many,TRBV9,CASRDPGVNTEAFF,TGTGCCAGCAGGGACCCGGGGGTGAACACTGAAGCTTTCTTT
TRBD1,TRBJ2-3,many,TRBV6-5,CASRDRGTDTQYF,TGTGCCAGCCGGGACAGGGGAACAGATACGCAGTATTTT
-,TRBJ2-7,many,TRBV18,CASSPYGGEQYF,TGTGCCAGCTCACCCTACGGGGGCGAGCAGTACTTC
-,TRBJ2-7,many,TRBV5-1,CASSGGFSGKPYEQYF,TGCGCCAGCAGCGGGGGGTTTTCGGGGAAGCCCTACGAGCAGTACTTC
TRBD1,TRBJ2-7,many,TRBV28,CASSGPGQAGYEQYF,TGTGCCAGCAGTGGGCCGGGACAGGCGGGGTACGAGCAGTACTTC
-,TRBJ2-4,many,TRBV20-1,CSARDQEGNIKNIQYF,TGCAGTGCTAGAGATCAAGAAGGGAACATAAAAAACATTCAGTACTTC
TRBD1,TRBJ1-2,many,TRBV27,CASSSGQGRGYTF,TGTGCCAGCAGCTCTGGACAGGGGAGAGGCTACACCTTC
TRBD2,TRBJ2-7,-,TRBV7-2,CASSTTSVYEQYF,TGTGCCAGCAGCACCACTAGCGTTTACGAGCAGTACTTC
TRBD1,TRBJ1-1,few,TRBV20-1,CSARDVGQKMNTEAFF,TGCAGTGCTAGAGATGTGGGACAGAAAATGAACACTGAAGCTTTCTTT
-,TRBJ2-3,many,TRBV4-2,CASSQGSREDTQYF,TGTGCCAGCAGCCAAGGGAGTCGGGAAGATACGCAGTATTTT
TRBD1,TRBJ2-7,many,TRBV7-3,CASSSPGQTYEQYF,TGTGCCAGCAGCTCACCGGGACAGACCTACGAGCAGTACTTC
TRBD1,TRBJ1-2,many,TRBV28,CASSSDGGRGRDGYTF,TGTGCCAGCAGTTCAGACGGGGGCAGGGGGCGGGACGGCTACACCTTC
TRBD1,TRBJ1-2,many,TRBV12-3/TRBV12-4,CASSFPSGTGGDGYTF,TGTGCCAGCAGTTTTCCGTCCGGGACAGGGGGCGATGGCTACACCTTC
-,TRBJ2-5,few,TRBV7-9,CASSPLAGAETQYF,TGTGCCAGCAGCCCTTTAGCTGGGGCAGAGACCCAGTACTTC
-,TRBJ1-1,many,TRBV10-1,CASSELQAGTEAFF,TGCGCCAGCAGTGAGTTACAGGCCGGCACTGAAGCTTTCTTT
-,TRBJ1-3,once,TRBV20-1,CSASSVVGGRNTIYF,TGCAGTGCTAGCTCTGTGGTGGGGGGCAGAAACACCATATATTTT
-,TRBJ1-1,many,TRBV20-1,CSALRENTEAFF,TGCAGTGCTCTCAGGGAGAACACTGAAGCTTTCTTT
-,TRBJ2-2,many,TRBV5-1,CASSPRMANTGELFF,TGCGCCAGCAGCCCCCGTATGGCGAACACCGGGGAGCTGTTTTTT
-,TRBJ2-6,many,TRBV6-2/TRBV6-3,CASGDTSSGANVLTF,TGTGCCAGCGGGGACACGAGCTCTGGGGCCAACGTCCTGACTTTC
-,TRBJ2-3,once,TRBV20-1,CSARDSDRSPDTQYF,TGCAGTGCTAGAGATTCCGACAGGTCCCCAGATACGCAGTATTTT
TRBD1,TRBJ1-4,many,TRBV12-3/TRBV12-4,CASSPRTGYEKLFF,TGTGCCAGCAGTCCGCGGACAGGGTATGAAAAACTGTTTTTT
-,TRBJ2-1,many,TRBV12-3/TRBV12-4,CATREVLSSYNEQFF,TGTGCCACCAGGGAGGTTCTGAGCTCCTACAATGAGCAGTTCTTC
-,TRBJ2-1,many,TRBV7-2,CASSFRRVGNEQFF,TGTGCCAGCAGCTTTCGCAGGGTGGGCAATGAGCAGTTCTTC
TRBD1,TRBJ1-2,-,TRBV28,CASSPSLGQGSGYTF,TGTGCCAGCAGTCCCAGCCTGGGACAGGGGAGTGGCTACACCTTC
TRBD1,TRBJ2-3,many,TRBV5-1,CASSIGQGAADTQYF,TGCGCCAGCAGCATCGGACAGGGGGCCGCAGATACGCAGTATTTT
-,TRBJ2-4,-,TRBV2,CASTYRADIQYF,TGTGCCAGCACGTACAGGGCGGACATTCAGTACTTC
TRBD2,TRBJ2-2,few,TRBV4-1,CASSQERLAGVSPGELFF,TGCGCCAGCAGCCAAGAAAGACTAGCGGGAGTATCTCCCGGGGAGCTGTTTTTT
TRBD1,TRBJ1-5,many,TRBV7-9,CASSSNQGDLSNQPQHF,TGTGCCAGCAGCTCCAATCAGGGGGACCTTAGCAATCAGCCCCAGCATTTT
-,TRBJ2-1,few,TRBV5-1,CASSLAGEKYNEQFF,TGCGCCAGCAGCTTGGCGGGAGAGAAATACAATGAGCAGTTCTTC
TRBD1,TRBJ2-7,many,TRBV5-6,CASSPDRYREQYF,TGTGCCAGCAGCCCGGACAGGTATCGCGAGCAGTACTTC
TRBD2,TRBJ2-3,many,TRBV3-1,CASSQRTSQDTQYF,TGTGCCAGCAGCCAGAGGACTAGTCAAGATACGCAGTATTTT
TRBD1,TRBJ2-1,many,TRBV6-2/TRBV6-3,CASRRGGMNEQFF,TGTGCCAGCAGGAGAGGGGGCATGAATGAGCAGTTCTTC
-,TRBJ2-7,many,TRBV3-1,CASSHGALGSYEQYF,TGTGCCAGCAGCCATGGGGCCCTAGGCTCCTACGAGCAGTACTTC
-,TRBJ2-7,-,TRBV7-3,CASSFRPELGEQYF,TGTGCCAGCAGCTTTAGGCCAGAGCTGGGGGAGCAGTACTTC
TRBD2,TRBJ2-1,medium-sized,TRBV7-9,CASSQTSGAYNEQFF,TGTGCCAGCAGCCAGACTAGCGGCGCCTACAATGAGCAGTTCTTC
-,TRBJ2-3,many,TRBV9,CASSAHGQGTDTQYF,TGTGCCAGCAGCGCCCACGGGCAGGGAACAGATACGCAGTATTTT
-,TRBJ2-5,many,TRBV5-1,CASSLEGRVQETQYF,TGCGCCAGCAGCTTGGAGGGACGGGTACAAGAGACCCAGTACTTC
TRBD1,TRBJ2-5,many,TRBV4-1,CASSLEEGQFGETQYF,TGCGCCAGCAGCCTAGAAGAGGGACAGTTCGGAGAGACCCAGTACTTC
-,TRBJ2-7,many,TRBV5-1,CASSLAGNNEQYF,TGCGCCAGCAGCTTGGCCGGTAATAACGAGCAGTACTTC
-,TRBJ1-1,many,TRBV20-1,CSASRIRLQGNTEAFF,TGCAGTGCTAGCCGAATCCGATTACAGGGGAACACTGAAGCTTTCTTT
-,TRBJ2-7,many,TRBV20-1,CSANPGKPTNEQYF,TGCAGTGCTAACCCAGGGAAACCAACCAACGAGCAGTACTTC
-,TRBJ2-5,many,TRBV5-1,CASSLMGQRQETQYF,TGCGCCAGCAGCTTGATGGGACAAAGACAAGAGACCCAGTACTTC
-,TRBJ2-6,many,TRBV7-9,CASSLRGNVLTF,TGTGCCAGCAGCTTACGAGGCAACGTCCTGACTTTC
-,TRBJ1-2,many,TRBV28,CATLGHNYGYTF,TGTGCCACCCTGGGACATAACTATGGCTACACCTTC
TRBD2,TRBJ2-7,few,TRBV5-1,CASSDGTSGRVHEQYF,TGCGCCAGCAGCGACGGGACTAGCGGGAGGGTACACGAGCAGTACTTC
-,TRBJ2-2,many,TRBV27,CASSGTGNGDTGELFF,TGTGCCAGCAGTGGCACAGGGAACGGAGACACCGGGGAGCTGTTTTTT
-,TRBJ2-7,-,TRBV12-3/TRBV12-4,CASSLAQSYETYF,TGTGCCAGCAGTTTAGCGCAGTCATACGAGACGTACTTC
-,TRBJ1-1,many,TRBV20-1,CSAPDRLNTEAFF,TGCAGTGCACCGGACAGATTGAACACTGAAGCTTTCTTT
TRBD1,TRBJ1-4,-,TRBV28,CASSTFRGTGVGGEKLFF,TGTGCCAGCAGTACATTCCGAGGGACAGGGGTGGGAGGTGAAAAACTGTTTTTT
-,TRBJ1-5,-,TRBV20-1,CSALGTTNQPQHF,TGCAGTGCCTTAGGGACTACCAATCAGCCGCAGCATTTT